Each of the 11 T cell receptor beta chains below was sequenced from the same sample in a study of cytomegalovirus exposure and HLA in healthy donors. The PCR ran on 60 Vbeta and 13 Jbeta primers. The repertoire was sequenced with immunoSEQ multiplex PCR; TCRdb's copy has only in-frame clones and lacks some. In the table there are approximately 120,000 clones, approximately 80% of which are singletons. The sequencing input was PBMCs. Receptor source: a woman in her 40s in good health and CMV-seropositive.

V gene TRBV9 combines with J gene TRBJ2-1; TRBD2 aligns across 8 bases. CDR3 length equals 16 residues. Germline CDR1 and CDR2: SGDLS and YYNGEE. The V segment lost 3 bases and the J segment 5 bases; nucleotides outside the gene matches: 10. CDR3 in amino acids: CASSAPTSGTHNEQFF. Here the CDR3 DNA reads TGTGCCAGCAGCGCGCCTACTAGCGGTACTCACAATGAGCAGTTCTTC.

V usage is TRBV5-4 and J usage is TRBJ2-4; 8 nucleotides align to TRBD2. With V trimmed by 3 bases and J by 9 bases, 11 bases remained unmatched. Per the germline V gene, CDR1 is SGHNT and CDR2 is YYREEE (reference sequence). The CDR3 is made up of 15 amino acids. The CDR3 region has the DNA TGTGCCAGCAGCTCTGACGGGGGGGCGGGCGGCATTCAGTACTTC. Translating gives CASSSDGGAGGIQYF.

The chain has TRBV7-2 and TRBJ2-5; 10 nucleotides match TRBD2. Trimming cost V 0 bases and J 5 bases; bases outside gene matches: 6. CDR3 size: 16 residues. Germline CDR1 reads SGHTA; CDR2 reads FQGNSA. CDR3 nucleotides: TGTGCCAGCAGCTTAGCCCTAGCGGGAGTAGGGGAGACCCAGTACTTC. Residues: CASSLALAGVGETQYF.

This clone was seen a handful of times. The chain uses TRBV4-1 and TRBJ2-7, with 7 bases that match TRBD2. The V and J ends lost 2 bases and 2 bases, in that order; junction bases with no gene match: 6. Germline-derived CDR1 and CDR2 are MGHRA and YSYEKL. The CDR3 covers 15 residues. The CDR3 DNA reads as TGCGCCAGCAGCCAAACGCCTAGCGGCACCTACGAGCAGTACTTC. Amino acids: CASSQTPSGTYEQYF.

In its sample, this clone was seen a few times. V is TRBV28 and J is TRBJ2-3, with D possibly TRBD2 on 6 matching bases. Per germline, CDR1 MDHEN and CDR2 SYDVKM. The ends were cut back, 7 bases at V and 2 bases at J, with 19 bases in the middle. The CDR3 covers 16 residues. In nucleotides, the CDR3 is TGTGCCAGCATCTCCCCGGGACTCCCCCCCACAGATACGCAGTATTTT. Residues: CASISPGLPPTDTQYF.

This clone was observed a few times. The chain recombines TRBV5-1 with TRBJ1-3; D gene uncertain. This CDR3 region has 17 residues. CDR1 is SGHRS and CDR2 is YFSETQ in the germline V gene. V lost 0 bases and J 4 bases, leaving 17 bases between the germline ends. CDR3 protein: CASSLGVSGLPGNTIYF. The CDR3 DNA reads TGCGCCAGCAGCTTGGGTGTCTCGGGTTTGCCAGGAAACACCATATATTTT.

The chain uses TRBV7-8 and TRBJ2-1, with 7 bases that match TRBD2. V lost 0 bases and J lost 9; bases outside the gene matches: 2. Germline V gene lookup returns CDR1 SGHVS and CDR2 FQNEAQ. There are 13 residues in the CDR3. The CDR3 is CASSLAGGTEQFF. CDR3 coding DNA: TGTGCCAGCAGCTTAGCGGGAGGGACTGAGCAGTTCTTC.

The chain joins TRBV5-1 to TRBJ1-2; D perhaps matches TRBD1 (6 bases). There are 13 residues in the CDR3. Germline CDR1 and CDR2: SGHRS and YFSETQ. V lost 0 bases, J lost 5 bases, and 8 bases lay in between. CDR3 loop: CASSLEGEYGYTF. As DNA, the CDR3 is TGCGCCAGCAGCTTGGAGGGGGAGTATGGCTACACCTTC. The entire variable domain, with the rest obtained from reference TRBV5-1 and TRBJ1-2, is as follows: KAGVTQTPRYLIKTRGQQVTLSCSPISGHRSVSWYQQTPGQGLQFLFEYFSETQRNKGNFPGRFSGRQFSNSRSEMNVSTLELGDSALYLCASSLEGEYGYTFGSGTRLTVV.

This clone came up once. V usage is TRBV4-1 and J usage is TRBJ2-1, with TRBD1 matching 7 bases. Germline V gene data show CDR1 as MGHRA and CDR2 as YSYEKL. V lost 4 bases to trimming and J lost 8 bases; unmatched junction nucleotides: 14. This CDR3 has 16 amino acids. The CDR3 DNA is TGCGCCAGCAGCCGGTTCGGACAGGACCCCCTGGATGAGCAGTTCTTC. It encodes CASSRFGQDPLDEQFF.

The rearrangement links TRBV5-1 to TRBJ2-7; D might be TRBD2 (6 bases). The V and J ends lost 4 bases and 0 bases respectively, with 8 bases between them. This CDR3 is 13 amino acids long. Germline-derived CDR1 and CDR2 are SGHRS and YFSETQ. The CDR3 loop reads CASSEAGSYEQYF. CDR3 nucleotide sequence: TGCGCCAGCAGCGAAGCGGGCTCCTACGAGCAGTACTTC. Filled out from reference TRBV5-1 and TRBJ2-7, the complete variable domain reads KAGVTQTPRYLIKTRGQQVTLSCSPISGHRSVSWYQQTPGQGLQFLFEYFSETQRNKGNFPGRFSGRQFSNSRSEMNVSTLELGDSALYLCASSEAGSYEQYFGPGTRLTVT.

This chain connects TRBV5-1 to TRBJ2-4; TRBD2 aligns across 11 bases. With 3 bases clipped from V and 4 bases from J, the junction kept 3 bases outside the gene matches. The CDR3 has 15 amino acids. CDR1 and CDR2 (germline): SGHRS, YFSETQ. CDR3 bases: TGCGCCAGCAGCTCGGGGACTAGCGGTAAAAACATTCAGTACTTC. This encodes CASSSGTSGKNIQYF.